These 22 T cell receptor beta chains were all obtained from the same sample, sequenced in a study of cytomegalovirus exposure and HLA in healthy donors (dated by TCRdb to 2016 to 2017). Receptors were amplified or captured by the immunoSEQ multiplex PCR assay. The multiplex PCR relied on a mix of 60 forward primers for TCR Vbeta segments and 13 reverse primers for TCR Jbeta segments. In its TCRdb copy, this immuneACCESS table keeps in-frame sequences only and misses some clones. Where compared with another copy, unresolved V genes explain less than half of these, and the others have no known cause. The sample has about 55,000 clones on record, about 84% of them singletons. The ten top clones hold around 1.6% of the sample. The sample consisted of PBMCs. These TCRs come from a man aged 25 to 40 in good health and CMV-seronegative.

This chain links TRBV19 with TRBJ2-7; D is perhaps TRBD1 (5 bases). Germline-derived CDR1 and CDR2 are LNHDA and SQIVND (reference sequence). Between the trimmed V and J ends, which lost 2 bases and 3 bases, there was a span of 8 bases. The CDR3 has 13 amino acids. For the CDR3, the DNA is TGTGCCAGTAGTATAAGGCAGGGCTACGAGCAGTACTTC. It yields the protein CASSIRQGYEQYF.

The rearrangement uses TRBV7-2 and TRBJ2-2; 7 nucleotides agree with TRBD2. Germline-derived CDR1 and CDR2 are SGHTA and FQGNSA. The CDR3 extends over 18 amino acids. With 5 bases clipped from V and 2 bases from J, the junction kept 14 bases outside the gene matches. In DNA, the CDR3 is TGTGCCAGCAGCCTAGAGTATGTGGCTAGCGGAAACACCGGGGAGCTGTTTTTT. Residues: CASSLEYVASGNTGELFF.

This clone was recorded once. The CDR3: CASSQTGTSGGATTQYF. CDR3 nucleotides: TGCGCCAGCAGCCAAACGGGGACTAGCGGGGGGGCCACGACGCAGTATTTT. This rearrangement joins TRBV4-1 to TRBJ2-3; 16 bases match TRBD2. V lost 2 bases and J lost 9; bases outside the gene matches: 8. This CDR3 region has 17 residues. In germline, CDR1 is MGHRA, CDR2 YSYEKL.

The chain is built from TRBV11-2 and TRBJ2-3; 8 bases are a match to TRBD2. Per the germline V gene, CDR1 is SGHAT and CDR2 is FQNNGV. The CDR3 covers 13 residues. After removal of 8 bases from V and 2 bases from J, the junction contained 3 bases not matched to a gene. CDR3 coding DNA: TGTGCCAGCCAGCGGGAGTTCACAGATACGCAGTATTTT. It codes for CASQREFTDTQYF.

The chain combines TRBV28 with TRBJ2-7; maybe TRBD2 (6 bases). V was shortened by 3 bases and J by 0 bases, with 12 bases between the two germline ends. Germline V CDR1 and CDR2: MDHEN, SYDVKM. The CDR3 is 15 residues long. As DNA, the CDR3 is TGTGCCAGCAGTTTGGGGGGACGGAACTCCTACGAGCAGTACTTC. Protein product: CASSLGGRNSYEQYF.

CDR3 amino acids: CASSPRGRAGISEQFF. In DNA, the CDR3 is TGTGCCAGCTCACCACGGGGGAGGGCCGGTATCAGTGAGCAGTTCTTC. The J gene is TRBJ2-1, the V gene TRBV18; 7 nucleotides match TRBD2. Germline V lookup: CDR1 KGHSH, CDR2 LQKENI. This CDR3 comprises 16 residues. With 1 base clipped from V and 9 bases from J, the junction kept 12 bases outside the gene matches. The full variable domain, rest sourced from reference TRBV18 and TRBJ2-1, is NAGVMQNPRHLVRRRGQEARLRCSPMKGHSHVYWYRQLPEEGLKFMVYLQKENIIDESGMPKERFSAEFPKEGPSILRIQQVVRGDSAAYFCASSPRGRAGISEQFFGPGTRLTVL.

This clone was counted only a few times. The chain combines TRBV7-2 with TRBJ2-5; 8 nucleotides agree with TRBD1. Germline CDR1 is SGHTA and CDR2 is FQGNSA. The CDR3 has 15 residues. Trimming at V came to 5 bases and at J to 5 bases, leaving 10 bases not matched to a gene. CDR3 loop: CASSGRTGRGETQYF. The CDR3 DNA sequence: TGTGCCAGCAGCGGGCGGACAGGGCGAGGGGAGACCCAGTACTTC.

This clone has only a few counts. V and J are TRBV11-3 and TRBJ2-7, with D perhaps matching TRBD1 (6 bases). Trimming stripped 3 bases from V and 3 bases from J, with 15 bases between. CDR3 length: 15 amino acids. Germline lookup yields CDR1 SGHNT and CDR2 YENEEA. Written as DNA, the CDR3 is TGTGCCAGCAGCTTTCAACGGGACACCTTCTACGAGCAGTACTTC. This codes for CASSFQRDTFYEQYF.

This clone occurred a few times. This chain uses TRBV5-1 with TRBJ1-3; TRBD1 is a possible D gene (6 bases). The ends were cut back, 2 bases at V and 0 bases at J, with 18 bases in the middle. CDR1 and CDR2 (germline): SGHRS, YFSETQ. The CDR3 has 18 amino acids. The CDR3 nucleotides are TGCGCCAGCAGCTTTTCGGTACTTACAGGGCTCTCTGGAAACACCATATATTTT. Its translation is CASSFSVLTGLSGNTIYF.

This clone has a single count. V is TRBV30 and J is TRBJ1-2; no clear D. The CDR3 is made up of 13 amino acids. Germline V lookup: CDR1 GTSNPN, CDR2 SVGIG (reference sequence). Trimming removed 1 base at V and 4 bases at J, with 10 bases between. CDR3 in amino acids: CAWSGTWFYGYTF. The CDR3 DNA sequence: TGTGCCTGGAGTGGAACTTGGTTCTATGGCTACACCTTC.

The sample holds a few counts of this clone. The chain couples TRBV25-1 to TRBJ2-5; a weak D match, TRBD1 (5 bases). CDR1 MGHDK and CDR2 SYGVNS come from the germline V gene. With 1 base removed from V and 5 bases from J, the gap between germline ends came to 5 bases. The CDR3 consists of 12 residues. The CDR3: CASSESGETQYF. CDR3 sequence (DNA): TGTGCCAGCAGTGAATCAGGGGAGACCCAGTACTTC.

The CDR3 protein is CASSQVRSVREQYF. Here the CDR3 DNA reads TGCGCCAGCAGCCAAGTCCGAAGTGTCCGGGAGCAGTACTTC. The chain carries TRBV4-1 and TRBJ2-7; D call uncertain. V was pared by 1 base and J by 7 bases, with 14 bases between. The CDR3 length is 14 residues. Germline V CDR1 and CDR2: MGHRA, YSYEKL.

The genes are TRBV11-2 and TRBJ1-4, with no clear D. Germline V gene data show CDR1 as SGHAT and CDR2 as FQNNGV. V was trimmed by 6 bases and J by 5 bases, leaving 16 bases between them. CDR3 length: 15 amino acids. The CDR3 is CASRTRMSRNEKLFF. Written as DNA, the CDR3 is TGTGCCAGCAGGACTAGAATGAGCCGAAATGAAAAACTGTTTTTT.

The rearrangement joins TRBV11-3 to TRBJ1-1, with 7 bases that match TRBD1. V shed 4 bases, J shed 11 bases, and the junction held 7 bases outside the gene matches. Germline lookup yields CDR1 SGHNT and CDR2 YENEEA. CDR3 length: 12 residues. CDR3 amino acids: CASSYGQARAFF. The CDR3 DNA follows: TGTGCCAGCAGCTATGGACAGGCCCGGGCTTTCTTT.

The V gene is TRBV25-1, the J gene TRBJ1-1, with no clear D. The germline CDR1 and CDR2 sequences are MGHDK and SYGVNS. The CDR3 is 13 amino acids. Trimming cost V 5 bases and J 1 base, with 8 bases left between them. The CDR3 here is CASSLQTNTEAFF. In DNA, the CDR3 is TGTGCCAGCAGTTTACAGACGAACACTGAAGCTTTCTTT.

The rearrangement links TRBV29-1 to TRBJ2-1; D ambiguous. Germline V gives CDR1 SQVTM, CDR2 ANQGSEA. The germline V and J ends were trimmed by 1 base and 0 bases, with 10 bases remaining between them. The CDR3 loop spans 15 amino acids. CDR3 nucleotides: TGCAGCGTTGAAGTATATAGCTTCTCCTACAATGAGCAGTTCTTC. Protein sequence: CSVEVYSFSYNEQFF.

The rearrangement joins TRBV6-1 to TRBJ1-2, with D perhaps matching TRBD1 (5 bases). Germline V lookup: CDR1 MNHNS, CDR2 SASEGT. Trimming took off 7 bases at V and 0 bases at J, with 15 bases between the two ends. The CDR3 is 15 amino acids. CDR3 loop: CASKEHRSTNYGYTF. The CDR3 DNA is TGTGCCAGCAAAGAACACAGGAGTACTAACTATGGCTACACCTTC.

This chain connects TRBV30 to TRBJ2-1; D possibly corresponds to TRBD2 (6 bases). Looked up from germline, CDR1 is GTSNPN and CDR2 is SVGIG (reference sequence). The V end was cut by 0 bases, the J end by 0 bases, with 9 bases between. The CDR3 runs to 15 residues. The CDR3 nucleotides read TGTGCCTGGAGTGTTGGAGGGTTCTCCTACAATGAGCAGTTCTTC. Translating gives CAWSVGGFSYNEQFF.

The V and J genes are TRBV29-1 and TRBJ2-5, with 8 bases fitting TRBD1. The CDR3 is 14 amino acids. V trimming: 4 bases; J trimming: 9 bases; junction bases outside the gene matches: 13. CDR1 SQVTM and CDR2 ANQGSEA come from the germline V gene. CDR3 sequence reads: CSVARTGLAFPQYF. The CDR3 DNA sequence: TGCAGCGTTGCGCGGACAGGGTTAGCATTTCCCCAGTACTTC.

This clone has only a few counts. The chain links TRBV25-1 to TRBJ2-1; TRBD1 is a possible D gene (6 bases). Trimming cost V 0 bases and J 0 bases, with 9 bases left between them. Germline values: CDR1 MGHDK, CDR2 SYGVNS. The CDR3 is 16 residues long. CDR3 residues: CASSEYTGPSYNEQFF. CDR3 coding DNA: TGTGCCAGCAGTGAATATACAGGGCCCTCCTACAATGAGCAGTTCTTC.

The rearrangement uses TRBV4-1 and TRBJ2-1, with D possibly TRBD2 on 5 matching bases. Germline V CDR1 and CDR2: MGHRA, YSYEKL. With 2 bases removed from V and 3 bases from J, the gap between germline ends came to 14 bases. CDR3 size: 16 residues. The CDR3 region is CASSQLDILVYNEQFF. CDR3 coding DNA: TGCGCCAGCAGCCAATTAGACATACTAGTCTACAATGAGCAGTTCTTC.

J is TRBJ1-6 and V is TRBV7-2; 10 bases are a match to TRBD1. V shed 7 bases, J shed 7 bases, and the junction held 7 bases outside the gene matches. Germline-derived CDR1 and CDR2 are SGHTA and FQGNSA. The CDR3 is 15 amino acids. Written as DNA, the CDR3 is TGTGCCAGCACCACCGGGACAGGGGTCAATTCACCCCTCCACTTT. It is translated as CASTTGTGVNSPLHF.